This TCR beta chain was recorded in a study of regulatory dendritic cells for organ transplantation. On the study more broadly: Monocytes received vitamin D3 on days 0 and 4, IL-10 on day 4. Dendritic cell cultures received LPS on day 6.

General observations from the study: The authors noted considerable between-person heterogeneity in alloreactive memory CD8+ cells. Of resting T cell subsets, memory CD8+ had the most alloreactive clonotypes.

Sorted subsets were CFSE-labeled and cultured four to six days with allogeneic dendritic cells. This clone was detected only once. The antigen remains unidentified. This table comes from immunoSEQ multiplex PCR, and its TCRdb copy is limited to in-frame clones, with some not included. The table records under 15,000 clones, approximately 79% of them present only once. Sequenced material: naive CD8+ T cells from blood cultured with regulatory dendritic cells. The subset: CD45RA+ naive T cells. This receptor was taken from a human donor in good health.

Here the CDR3 reads CSASPGGWELFF. The CDR3, as DNA: TGCAGCGCCTCGCCGGGGGGCTGGGAGCTGTTTTTT. The V call is TRBV29-1, the J call TRBJ2-2; maybe TRBD2 (7 bases). Germline CDR1 and CDR2: SQVTM and ANQGSEA. V dropped 7 bases and J dropped 9 bases, with 15 bases sitting between them. The CDR3 consists of 12 residues.